These T cell receptor beta chains were read from a single sample in a study of blood T cell repertoires in COVID-19. Measured with immunoSEQ multiplex PCR; TCRdb has only the in-frame clones, and not every one. The sample holds 130,000 or so clones, roughly four fifths seen once. Sequenced sample: peripheral blood. These receptors all stem from a woman aged 60-75 years with acute or convalescent COVID-19. Each CDR3 is given with its conserved first and last residue. A D gene is named only where the DNA matches it firmly. Rows may omit the clone size; those that give it use once, few, many or a size class.

>few|TRBV24-1|TRBJ2-2|16|TRBD1
TGTGCCACCAGTGATTCGGGACAGGTGAACACCGGGGAGCTGTTTTTT
CATSDSGQVNTGELFF
>.|TRBV5-1|TRBJ2-3|15|TRBD2
TGCGCCAGCACTAGAAGCGGGGGGACCTCAGATACGCAGTATTTT
CASTRSGGTSDTQYF
>.|TRBV7-2|TRBJ1-4|15|TRBD1
TGTGCCAGCAGCTTAGTGGGACAGAATAATGAAAAACTGTTTTTT
CASSLVGQNNEKLFF
>.|TRBV24-1|TRBJ1-2|15|.
TGTGCCACCAGTGACCCTGGACAACTGCCTTATGGCTACACCTTC
CATSDPGQLPYGYTF
>.|TRBV6-2/TRBV6-3|TRBJ1-1|13|TRBD1
TGTGCCAGCAGTTATCAGGGGGGAACTGAAGCTTTCTTT
CASSYQGGTEAFF
>.|TRBV5-1|TRBJ1-2|15|.
TGCGCCAGCAGCGTCTCAGGGCGAGCCATGGCGGGCTACACCTTC
CASSVSGRAMAGYTF
>once|TRBV14|TRBJ2-3|17|.
TGTGCCAGCAGCCAAGTGAGGTTAGGAGGGGGCACAGATACGCAGTATTTT
CASSQVRLGGGTDTQYF
>.|TRBV11-2|TRBJ1-2|15|TRBD1
TGTGCCAGCAGTTTCAGACAGGGATGGGGGTATGGCTACACCTTC
CASSFRQGWGYGYTF
>.|TRBV6-2/TRBV6-3|TRBJ1-5|17|.
TGTGCCAGCAGTTATCCGCGAGGTTCAAATAGCAATCAGCCCCAGCATTTT
CASSYPRGSNSNQPQHF
>.|TRBV5-6|TRBJ1-2|13|TRBD1
TGTGCCAGCAGCCCTAACCAGGGGGTTGGCTACACCTTC
CASSPNQGVGYTF
>.|TRBV5-4|TRBJ1-5|15|.
TGTGCCAGCAGCAGGAGTCCGGATAGCAATCAGCCCCAGCATTTT
CASSRSPDSNQPQHF
>.|TRBV10-3|TRBJ1-2|14|.
TGTGCCATCAGTGAGTCCTCAGGGCGGAATGGCTACACCTTC
CAISESSGRNGYTF
>once|TRBV11-2|TRBJ1-1|14|.
TGTGCCAGCAGCGTCAAAACCGGGTTCGCTGAAGCTTTCTTT
CASSVKTGFAEAFF
>.|TRBV28|TRBJ1-2|12|.
TGTGCCAGCACCACCCCGGGGGGTGGCTACACCTTC
CASTTPGGGYTF
>.|TRBV19|TRBJ2-4|16|TRBD1
TGTGCCAGTAGCACAACGGGACAGGGGATGGGTAACATTCAGTACTTC
CASSTTGQGMGNIQYF
>.|TRBV3-1/TRBV3-2|TRBJ1-1|14|.
TGTGCCAGCAGCCAACGGGCCAGGAGGACTGAAGCTTTCTTT
CASSQRARRTEAFF
>.|TRBV3-1/TRBV3-2|TRBJ1-6|17|.
TGTGCCAGCAGCCCTGTCGACCACGGGGGCTATAATTCACCCCTCCACTTT
CASSPVDHGGYNSPLHF
>.|TRBV12-5|TRBJ2-3|15|.
TGTGCTAGTGGTTTGGTAGTCCAGGGCACAGATACGCAGTATTTT
CASGLVVQGTDTQYF
>.|TRBV6-6|TRBJ2-2|13|.
TGTGCCAGCAGTTACGGCACCCGCGGGGAGCTGTTTTTT
CASSYGTRGELFF
>.|TRBV12-5|TRBJ2-3|9|.
TGTGCTAGTGGTTCAGATAAGTATTTT
CASGSDKYF
>.|TRBV28|TRBJ2-6|16|.
TGTGCCAGCAGTTCCCCATCGGGAACTGGGGCCAACGTCCTGACTTTC
CASSSPSGTGANVLTF
>few|TRBV11-2|TRBJ1-2|13|.
TGTGCCAGCAGCGTCAGGGCATATGGGGGCTACACCTTC
CASSVRAYGGYTF
>once|TRBV28|TRBJ2-5|13|.
TGTGCCAGCAGTTTTTTCGGGAAAGAGACCCAGTACTTC
CASSFFGKETQYF
>.|TRBV28|TRBJ1-6|16|.
TGTGCCAGCAGTTTGGGCGGGGGTCATCCGAGGTCACCCCTCCACTTT
CASSLGGGHPRSPLHF
>once|TRBV5-6|TRBJ2-7|11|.
TGTGCCAGCAGCCGCTCCTACGAGCAGTACTTC
CASSRSYEQYF
>.|TRBV14|TRBJ1-1|14|.
TGTGCCAGCAGCTATTCACTCAGGGACACTGAAGCTTTCTTT
CASSYSLRDTEAFF
>.|TRBV18|TRBJ1-1|15|.
TGTGCCAGCTCACCACCCCCAGGTGGGTACACTGAAGCTTTCTTT
CASSPPPGGYTEAFF
>.|TRBV30|TRBJ1-5|13|.
TGTGCCTGGAGCCGAGGGGGTGGAGGGCCCCAGCATTTT
CAWSRGGGGPQHF
>few|TRBV6-5|TRBJ1-2|13|.
TGTGCCAGCAGTTCAGGTGGAGGTAGTGGCTACACCTTC
CASSSGGGSGYTF
>.|TRBV3-1/TRBV3-2|TRBJ2-2|19|TRBD1
TGTGCCAGCAGCCAAGGACCTTATACAGGGGGCTCAAACACCGGGGAGCTGTTTTTT
CASSQGPYTGGSNTGELFF
>once|TRBV10-3|TRBJ1-2|15|.
TGTGCCATCAGTGGAGTTGGAGGCACAGACTATGGCTACACCTTC
CAISGVGGTDYGYTF
>.|TRBV6-6|TRBJ1-5|14|.
TGTGCCAGCAGCCAAACACGTTCCAATCAGCCCCAGCATTTT
CASSQTRSNQPQHF